The 5 T cell receptor beta chains reported below all come from one sample, sequenced in a study of blood T cell repertoires in COVID-19. The data were produced by immunoSEQ multiplex PCR, yet TCRdb's version contains in-frame clones alone and is incomplete. The table lists under 250,000 clones, around 84% of them singletons. Sample: peripheral blood. The receptors derive from a man aged 50-59 years with COVID-19, enrolled during active disease.

Only one count was recorded for this clone. The V gene is TRBV7-9, the J gene TRBJ1-1; no firm D call. V was cut by 5 bases and J by 3 bases, with 4 bases left in between. Germline-derived CDR1 and CDR2 are SEHNR and FQNEAQ (reference sequence). The CDR3 extends over 11 amino acids. Here the CDR3 DNA reads TGTGCCAGCAGCCCCTACACTGAAGCTTTCTTT. Translated: CASSPYTEAFF.

This chain uses TRBV4-3 with TRBJ1-3; 9 nucleotides match TRBD1. The CDR3 loop spans 17 amino acids. CDR1 and CDR2 (germline): LGHNA, YSLEER. V shed 4 bases, J shed 2 bases, and the junction held 9 bases outside the gene matches. CDR3 protein: CASSPPPGQGPGNTIYF. The CDR3 DNA follows: TGCGCCAGCAGCCCCCCACCGGGACAGGGACCTGGAAACACCATATATTTT.

The rearrangement joins TRBV5-1 to TRBJ2-3, with D perhaps matching TRBD2 (5 bases). CDR3 length: 17 residues. Trimming stripped 3 bases from V and 10 bases from J, with 27 bases between. Germline-derived CDR1 and CDR2 are SGHRS and YFSETQ. CDR3 in amino acids: CASSSDGMVEVNFAQYF. The CDR3 nucleotides are TGCGCCAGCAGCTCGGACGGGATGGTTGAGGTAAATTTCGCGCAGTATTTT.

This clone has ten or more counts. The chain employs TRBV18 and TRBJ2-2, with 8 bases matching TRBD1. V was clipped by 5 bases and J by 4 bases; unmatched bases: 6. Germline assignment: CDR1 KGHSH and CDR2 LQKENI. This CDR3 has 15 amino acids. The CDR3, as DNA: TGTGCCAGCTCAGAAAGACAGGGGATCACCGGGGAGCTGTTTTTT. Its translation is CASSERQGITGELFF.

J is TRBJ2-5 and V is TRBV3-1 (or the pseudogene TRBV3-2); D perhaps matches TRBD2 (7 bases). In germline, CDR1 is LGHDT, CDR2 YNNKEL (reference sequence). Trimming removed 7 bases from V and 3 bases from J, with 15 bases in between. This CDR3 contains 14 residues. CDR3 residues: CASTRGLAEETQYF. The CDR3 bases are TGTGCCAGCACCCGGGGGCTAGCGGAAGAGACCCAGTACTTC.